The 16 T cell receptor beta chains given below trace back to one sample, sequenced in a study of shared clonotypes between healthy human individuals (dated by TCRdb to about 2020). Libraries were constructed by the immunoSEQ multiplex PCR assay. TCRdb holds this immuneACCESS table with in-frame rearrangements only. Some clones are missing; in checked studies, unresolved V genes explain under half, and the rest has no known cause. Within this sample are about half a million clones, with roughly 80% of them counted one time only. Jointly, the top ten make up over 9.5% of the sample. The sequenced sample was PBMCs. These receptors all stem from a woman aged 40 to 50 in good health. Some clones in this sample may be carry-over from other donors' samples.

Of note for this clone: One junction end disagrees with the germline gene, perhaps due to a read error. In nucleotides, the CDR3 is TGCGCCAGCAGCCCCGGGACTAGCGGGAGCCTTGCCGGGGAGCTGTCTTTT. Translating gives CASSPGTSGSLAGELSF. This rearrangement joins TRBV5-1 to TRBJ2-2; 14 bases fit TRBD2. CDR1 is SGHRS, CDR2 YFSETQ, per germline. The CDR3 has 17 amino acids.

This clone came up a few times. The chain recombines TRBV6-5 with TRBJ2-7; TRBD2 aligns across 7 bases. The CDR3 is 14 residues long. With V trimmed by 2 bases and J by 3 bases, 4 bases remained unmatched. Germline-derived CDR1 and CDR2 are MNHEY and SVGAGI. The DNA for the CDR3 is TGTGCCAGCAGTTACGGGAGGGCCGGCTACGAGCAGTACTTC. It is translated as CASSYGRAGYEQYF.

This clone was counted once. CDR3 in DNA: TGTGCCAGCAGTGAAGAGGAGGGTAGGTGGAACACTGAAGCTTTCTTT. Translated, it gives CASSEEEGRWNTEAFF. This rearrangement joins TRBV6-1 to TRBJ1-1; D is undetermined. The CDR3 consists of 16 residues. The ends were cut back, 1 base at V and 1 base at J, with 13 bases in the middle. CDR1 MNHNS and CDR2 SASEGT come from the germline V gene.

Turning to this clone: Only one base separates this from a far larger clonotype, so it likely reflects a read error. In the same sample, other DNA sequences code for this CDR3. The V call is TRBV5-6, the J call TRBJ1-2; D unresolved. The CDR3 has 15 amino acids. CDR1 SGHDT and CDR2 YYEEEE come from the germline V gene. Deletions cut 0 bases from V and 0 bases from J, with 9 bases between. In nucleotides, the CDR3 is TGTGCCAGCAGCTTGGCCGTGGGAGCTAACTATGGCTACACCTTC. This codes for CASSLAVGANYGYTF.

The rearrangement links TRBV27 to TRBJ1-1; a possible D gene is TRBD1 (6 bases). CDR1 is MNHEY and CDR2 is SMNVEV in the germline V gene (reference sequence). V was trimmed by 8 bases and J by 5 bases, leaving 27 bases between them. The CDR3 is made up of 17 amino acids. As DNA, the CDR3 is TGTGCCAGCCTAGCAGCAGGTCGGGGCAGGGGTCAAACTGAAGCTTTCTTT. Protein sequence: CASLAAGRGRGQTEAFF.

This chain uses TRBV11-2 with TRBJ2-7, with TRBD1 matching over 9 bases. Germline values: CDR1 SGHAT, CDR2 FQNNGV. This CDR3 is built from 14 residues. V shed 5 bases and J 6 bases; nucleotides not matched to a gene: 8. CDR3: CASSEGTGTPEQYF. The CDR3 region has the DNA TGTGCCAGCAGCGAAGGGACAGGGACCCCCGAGCAGTACTTC.

The V gene is TRBV18, the J gene TRBJ1-5, with 7 positions matching TRBD1. Germline CDR1 is KGHSH and CDR2 is LQKENI. CDR3 length equals 14 residues. V shed 3 bases and J 4 bases; nucleotides not matched to a gene: 3. The CDR3, as DNA: TGTGCCAGCTCACCGGGACAGCAAAATCAGCCCCAGCATTTT. Residues: CASSPGQQNQPQHF.

This clone came up once. J is TRBJ1-1 and V is TRBV28; D unresolved. Germline V gene lookup returns CDR1 MDHEN and CDR2 SYDVKM. This CDR3 region has 14 residues. Trimming took off 3 bases at V and 3 bases at J, with 11 bases between the two ends. This CDR3 is CASSFVNVDTEAFF. Written as DNA, the CDR3 is TGTGCCAGCAGTTTCGTGAATGTGGACACTGAAGCTTTCTTT. Full variable domain (rest looked up from reference TRBV28 and TRBJ1-1): DVKVTQSSRYLVKRTGEKVFLECVQDMDHENMFWYRQDPGLGLRLIYFSYDVKMKEKGDIPEGYSVSREKKERFSLILESASTNQTSMYLCASSFVNVDTEAFFGQGTRLTVV.

The J gene is TRBJ1-5, the V gene TRBV10-1; D is unclear. The CDR3 has 13 amino acids. The germline V and J ends were trimmed by 8 bases and 6 bases, with 14 bases remaining between them. Germline assignment: CDR1 WNHNN and CDR2 SYGVQD (reference sequence). DNA of the CDR3: TGCGCCAGCCACGAATCTATAGTTCAGCCCCAGCATTTT. Translation: CASHESIVQPQHF.

V gene TRBV4-1 combines with J gene TRBJ2-7; TRBD1 agrees at 9 bases. Germline CDR1 MGHRA, CDR2 YSYEKL. The CDR3 sequence is 16 residues long. J was trimmed by 3 bases and V by 2 bases; bases with no gene match: 8. The CDR3 nucleotides are TGCGCCAGCAGCCAAAAAGGGCGGACAGGGGACTACGAGCAGTACTTC. It codes for CASSQKGRTGDYEQYF.

Worth noting for this clone: This likely stems from a read error, as it lies one base from a far larger clone. The chain recombines TRBV27 with TRBJ1-4; D might be TRBD1 (6 bases). Germline V gene data show CDR1 as MNHEY and CDR2 as SMNVEV (reference sequence). This CDR3 region has 14 residues. The CDR3 is CASSLADSNERLFF. CDR3 bases: TGTGCCAGCAGTTTAGCGGACAGTAATGAAAGACTGTTTTTT.

V and J are TRBV9 and TRBJ2-6; D unclear. The CDR3 covers 17 residues. Per the germline V gene, CDR1 is SGDLS and CDR2 is YYNGEE. V lost 4 bases, J lost 0 bases, and 14 bases lay in between. This CDR3 is CASSPVCPSSGANVLTF. The CDR3 bases are TGTGCCAGCAGCCCGGTCTGTCCTAGCTCTGGGGCCAACGTCCTGACTTTC.

This rearrangement joins TRBV6-6 to TRBJ2-7; TRBD1 might be the D (5 bases). Germline values: CDR1 MNHNY, CDR2 SVGAGI (reference sequence). This CDR3 comprises 13 residues. Trimming stripped 9 bases from V and 2 bases from J, with 14 bases between. The chain's CDR3 is CASKGIEPYEQYF. CDR3 sequence (DNA): TGTGCCAGTAAGGGGATCGAGCCCTACGAGCAGTACTTC.

This clone appeared a single time. A far larger clone lies a single base away; this is likely a read error. The chain is built from TRBV30 and TRBJ2-3; no clear D gene. Trimming took 8 bases from V and 0 from J, leaving 12 bases between them. This CDR3 spans 13 amino acids. The germline V gene encodes CDR1 GTSNPN and CDR2 SVGIG (reference sequence). CDR3 loop: CALLHGSTDTQYF. The CDR3 DNA reads as TGTGCCCTTTTGCATGGCAGCACAGATACGCAGTATTTT.

The genes are TRBV30 and TRBJ2-1; D call uncertain. Germline-derived CDR1 and CDR2 are GTSNPN and SVGIG (reference sequence). V was shortened by 2 bases and J by 5 bases, with 4 bases between the two germline ends. This CDR3 is built from 11 residues. Written as DNA, the CDR3 is TGTGCCTGGAGTATAAACAATGAGCAGTTCTTC. It yields the protein CAWSINNEQFF.

This clone was counted many times. CDR3 in DNA: TGTGCCAGCACCATCTTCGCCGGGGAGCTGTTTTTT. Translated: CASTIFAGELFF. The chain couples TRBV28 to TRBJ2-2; D gene ambiguous. The CDR3 length is 12 residues. V was clipped by 7 bases and J by 6 bases, with 9 bases between them. The V gene's germline CDR1 is MDHEN and CDR2 SYDVKM.